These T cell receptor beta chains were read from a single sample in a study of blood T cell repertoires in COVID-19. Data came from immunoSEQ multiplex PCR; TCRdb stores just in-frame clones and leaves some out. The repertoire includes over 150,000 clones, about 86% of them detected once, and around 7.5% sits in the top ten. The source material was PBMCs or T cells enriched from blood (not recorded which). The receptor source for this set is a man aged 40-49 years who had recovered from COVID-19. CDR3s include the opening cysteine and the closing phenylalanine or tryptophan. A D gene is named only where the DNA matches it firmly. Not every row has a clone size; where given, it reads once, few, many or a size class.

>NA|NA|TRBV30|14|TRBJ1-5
CAWSVNLGDQPQHF
TGTGCCTGGAGTGTAAACCTAGGGGATCAGCCCCAGCATTTT
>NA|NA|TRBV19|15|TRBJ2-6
CASSIGSLWANVLTF
TGTGCCAGTAGTATCGGTTCGCTCTGGGCCAACGTCCTGACTTTC
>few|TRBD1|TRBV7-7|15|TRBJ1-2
CASSLRQGAHYGYTF
TGTGCCAGCAGCTTACGACAGGGGGCTCACTATGGCTACACCTTC
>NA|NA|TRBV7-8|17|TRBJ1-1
CASSLGGGRGMVTEAFF
TGTGCCAGCAGCTTAGGGGGGGGCAGGGGAATGGTCACTGAAGCTTTCTTT
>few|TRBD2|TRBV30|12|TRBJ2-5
CACGGGGETQYF
TGTGCCTGCGGCGGGGGGGGAGAGACCCAGTACTTC
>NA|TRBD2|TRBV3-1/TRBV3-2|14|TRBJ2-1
CASSPLASGGVWFF
TGTGCCAGCAGCCCCTTGGCGAGCGGGGGGGTCTGGTTCTTC
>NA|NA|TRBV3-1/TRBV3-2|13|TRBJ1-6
CASSQVDRSPLHF
TGTGCCAGCAGCCAAGTAGACAGATCACCCCTCCACTTT
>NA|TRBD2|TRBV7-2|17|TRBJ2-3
CASSSGTSGGRVDTQYF
TGTGCCAGCAGCTCCGGGACTAGCGGGGGGCGTGTAGATACGCAGTATTTT
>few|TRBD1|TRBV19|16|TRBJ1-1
CASTPSDRAINTEAFF
TGTGCCAGTACCCCCTCGGACAGGGCCATCAACACTGAAGCTTTCTTT
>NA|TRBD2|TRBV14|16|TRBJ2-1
CASSQDGAGVYNEQFF
TGTGCCAGCAGCCAAGATGGAGCGGGGGTTTACAATGAGCAGTTCTTC
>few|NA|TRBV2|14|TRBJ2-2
CASQLGIGPGELFF
TGTGCCAGCCAACTAGGGATAGGCCCCGGGGAGCTGTTTTTT
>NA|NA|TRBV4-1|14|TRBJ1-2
CASSQDTGNYGYTF
TGCGCCAGCAGCCAAGATACCGGGAACTATGGCTACACCTTC
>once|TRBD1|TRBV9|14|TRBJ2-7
CASSVGPGGYEQYF
TGTGCCAGCAGCGTAGGTCCAGGGGGCTACGAGCAGTACTTC
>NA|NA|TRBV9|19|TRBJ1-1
CASSVDETWQAIMNTEAFF
TGTGCCAGCAGCGTAGATGAAACATGGCAGGCGATAATGAACACTGAAGCTTTCTTT
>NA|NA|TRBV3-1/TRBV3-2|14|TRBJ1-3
CASTKDSYGDTIYF
TGTGCCAGCACTAAAGACTCCTACGGGGACACCATATATTTT
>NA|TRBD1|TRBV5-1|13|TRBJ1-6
CASRDSENSPLHF
TGCGCCAGCCGGGACAGCGAAAATTCACCCCTCCACTTT
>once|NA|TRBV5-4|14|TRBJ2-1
CASSLEYLYNEQFF
TGTGCCAGCAGCTTGGAATACTTATACAATGAGCAGTTCTTC
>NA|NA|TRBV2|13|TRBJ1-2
CASKETGNYGYTF
TGTGCCAGCAAGGAAACAGGGAACTATGGCTACACCTTC
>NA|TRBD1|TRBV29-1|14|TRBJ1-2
CSVGPRTGHDGYTF
TGCAGCGTAGGCCCTAGGACAGGTCACGATGGCTACACCTTC
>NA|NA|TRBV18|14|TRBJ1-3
CASSPQSSGNTIYF
TGTGCCAGCTCACCACAGAGTTCTGGAAACACCATATATTTT
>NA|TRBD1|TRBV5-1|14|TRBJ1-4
CASSGDSTLEKLFF
TGCGCCAGCAGCGGGGACAGCACCCTTGAAAAACTGTTTTTT
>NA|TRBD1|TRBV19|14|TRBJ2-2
CASSRDRNTGELFF
TGTGCCAGTAGTAGGGACAGAAACACCGGGGAGCTGTTTTTT
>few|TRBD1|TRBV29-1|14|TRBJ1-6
CSVLTGDYNSPLHF
TGCAGCGTCCTTACAGGGGATTATAATTCACCCCTCCACTTT
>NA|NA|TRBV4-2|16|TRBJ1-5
CASSQVTTEANQPQHF
TGTGCCAGCAGCCAAGTTACGACAGAGGCGAATCAGCCCCAGCATTTT
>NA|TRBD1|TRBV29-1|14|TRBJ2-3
CSVTGQGASDTQYF
TGCAGCGTGACAGGACAGGGGGCTTCAGATACGCAGTATTTT
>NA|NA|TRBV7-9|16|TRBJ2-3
CASSLWSDYSTDTQYF
TGTGCCAGCAGCTTATGGAGTGATTATAGCACAGATACGCAGTATTTT
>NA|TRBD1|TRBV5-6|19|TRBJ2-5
CASSLEGLGQGYLKETQYF
TGTGCCAGCAGCTTGGAGGGTTTGGGACAGGGGTACCTGAAGGAGACCCAGTACTTC
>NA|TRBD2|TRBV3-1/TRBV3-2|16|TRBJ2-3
CASSGTSGASTDTQYF
TGTGCCAGCAGCGGGACTAGCGGGGCAAGCACAGATACGCAGTATTTT
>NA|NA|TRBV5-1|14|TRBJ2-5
CASSLIDSQETQYF
TGCGCCAGCAGCTTGATTGACAGTCAAGAGACCCAGTACTTC
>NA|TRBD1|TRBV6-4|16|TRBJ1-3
CASTRTGGSSGNTIYF
TGTGCCAGCACTCGCACAGGGGGCAGCTCTGGAAACACCATATATTTT
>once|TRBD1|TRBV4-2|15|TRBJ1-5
CASSQLTGGNQPQHF
TGTGCCAGCAGCCAGTTGACAGGGGGCAATCAGCCCCAGCATTTT
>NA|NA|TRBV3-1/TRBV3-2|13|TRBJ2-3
CASSPDRRDTQYF
TGTGCCAGCAGCCCGGATAGGAGGGATACGCAGTATTTT
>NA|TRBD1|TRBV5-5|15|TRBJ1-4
CASSPMTGGNEKLFF
TGTGCCAGCAGCCCTATGACAGGGGGGAATGAAAAACTGTTTTTT
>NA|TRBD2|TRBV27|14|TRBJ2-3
CASSSRLATDTQYF
TGTGCCAGCAGTTCTAGACTAGCTACAGATACGCAGTATTTT
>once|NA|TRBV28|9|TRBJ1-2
CASGQGYTF
TGTGCCAGCGGCCAAGGCTACACCTTC
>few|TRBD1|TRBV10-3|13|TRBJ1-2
CAIGMGQNYGYTF
TGTGCCATCGGAATGGGACAGAACTATGGCTACACCTTC
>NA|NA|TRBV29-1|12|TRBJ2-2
CSVGQLTGELFF
TGCAGCGTTGGACAGCTAACCGGGGAGCTGTTTTTT
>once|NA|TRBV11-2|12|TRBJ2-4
CASKPRQGIQYF
TGTGCCAGCAAACCGCGGCAGGGCATTCAGTACTTC
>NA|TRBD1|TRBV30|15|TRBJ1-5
CAWSGDRGQAQPQHF
TGTGCCTGGAGTGGAGACAGGGGGCAAGCTCAGCCCCAGCATTTT
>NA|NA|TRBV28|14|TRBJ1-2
CASRPQGVGRGYTF
TGTGCCAGCAGACCCCAGGGTGTTGGACGTGGCTACACCTTC
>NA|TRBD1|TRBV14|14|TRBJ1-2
CASSQAGGSDGYTF
TGTGCCAGCAGCCAAGCAGGGGGTAGCGATGGCTACACCTTC
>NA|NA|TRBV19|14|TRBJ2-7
CASSAAADSYEQYF
TGTGCCAGTAGTGCTGCGGCTGACTCCTACGAGCAGTACTTC
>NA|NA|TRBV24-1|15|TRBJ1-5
CATSANAGVDQPQHF
TGTGCCACCAGTGCAAATGCTGGAGTTGATCAGCCCCAGCATTTT
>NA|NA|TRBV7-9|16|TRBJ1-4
CASSFIGLATNEKLFF
TGTGCCAGCAGCTTCATAGGACTGGCAACTAATGAAAAACTGTTTTTT
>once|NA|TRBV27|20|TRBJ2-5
CASSLSARLGTLARQETQYF
TGTGCCAGCAGTTTATCAGCGCGTCTCGGGACACTCGCCCGGCAAGAGACCCAGTACTTC
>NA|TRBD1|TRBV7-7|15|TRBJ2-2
CASSERQGGTGELFF
TGTGCTAGCAGCGAACGACAGGGTGGTACCGGGGAGCTGTTTTTT
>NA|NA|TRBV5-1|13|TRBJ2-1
CASSYSPNNEQFF
TGCGCCAGCAGCTATTCCCCCAACAATGAGCAGTTCTTC